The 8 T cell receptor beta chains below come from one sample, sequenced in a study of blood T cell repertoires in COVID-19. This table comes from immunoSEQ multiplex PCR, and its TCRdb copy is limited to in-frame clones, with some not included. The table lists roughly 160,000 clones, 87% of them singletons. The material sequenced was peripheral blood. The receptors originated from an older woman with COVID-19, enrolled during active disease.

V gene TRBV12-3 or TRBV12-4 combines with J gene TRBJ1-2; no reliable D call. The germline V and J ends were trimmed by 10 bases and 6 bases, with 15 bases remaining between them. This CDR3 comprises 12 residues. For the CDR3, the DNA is TGTGCCATCCCAACAGATAATGATGGCTACACCTTC. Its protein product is CAIPTDNDGYTF.

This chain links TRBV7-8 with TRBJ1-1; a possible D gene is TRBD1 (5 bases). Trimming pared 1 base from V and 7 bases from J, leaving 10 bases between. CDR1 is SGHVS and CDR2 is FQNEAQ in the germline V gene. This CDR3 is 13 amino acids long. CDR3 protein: CASSLEGAGEAFF. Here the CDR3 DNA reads TGTGCCAGCAGCTTAGAAGGGGCAGGTGAAGCTTTCTTT.

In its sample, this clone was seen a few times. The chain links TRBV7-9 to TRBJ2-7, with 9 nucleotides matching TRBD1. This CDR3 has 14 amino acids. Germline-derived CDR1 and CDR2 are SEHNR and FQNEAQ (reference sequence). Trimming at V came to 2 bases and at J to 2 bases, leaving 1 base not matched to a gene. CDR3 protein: CASSLTGGTYEQYF. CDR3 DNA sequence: TGTGCCAGCAGCTTAACAGGGGGCACCTACGAGCAGTACTTC.

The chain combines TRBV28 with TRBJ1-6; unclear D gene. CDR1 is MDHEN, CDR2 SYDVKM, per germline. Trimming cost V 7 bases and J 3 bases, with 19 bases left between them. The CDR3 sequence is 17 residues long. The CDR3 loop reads CASKPARRRYYNSPLHF. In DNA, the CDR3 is TGTGCCAGCAAACCGGCCCGACGGAGGTACTATAATTCACCCCTCCACTTT.

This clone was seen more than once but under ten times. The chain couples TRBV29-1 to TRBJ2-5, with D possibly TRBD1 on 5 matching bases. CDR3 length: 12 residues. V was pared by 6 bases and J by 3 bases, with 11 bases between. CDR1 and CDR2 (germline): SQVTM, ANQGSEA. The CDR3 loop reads CSVGHREETQYF. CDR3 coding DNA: TGCAGCGTCGGACACCGCGAAGAGACCCAGTACTTC.

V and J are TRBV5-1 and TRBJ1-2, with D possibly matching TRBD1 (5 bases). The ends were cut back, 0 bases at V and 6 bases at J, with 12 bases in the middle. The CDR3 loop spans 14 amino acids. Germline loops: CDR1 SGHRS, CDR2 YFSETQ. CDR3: CASSLEGLNNGYTF. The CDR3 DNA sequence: TGCGCCAGCAGCTTGGAGGGGTTAAATAATGGCTACACCTTC.

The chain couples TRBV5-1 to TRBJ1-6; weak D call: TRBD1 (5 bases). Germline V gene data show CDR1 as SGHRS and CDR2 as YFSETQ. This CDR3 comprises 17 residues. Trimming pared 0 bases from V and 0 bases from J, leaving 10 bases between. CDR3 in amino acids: CASSLGGLDSYNSPLHF. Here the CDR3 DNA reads TGCGCCAGCAGCTTGGGGGGACTCGACTCCTATAATTCACCCCTCCACTTT. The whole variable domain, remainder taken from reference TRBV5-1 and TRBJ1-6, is KAGVTQTPRYLIKTRGQQVTLSCSPISGHRSVSWYQQTPGQGLQFLFEYFSETQRNKGNFPGRFSGRQFSNSRSEMNVSTLELGDSALYLCASSLGGLDSYNSPLHFGNGTRLTVT.

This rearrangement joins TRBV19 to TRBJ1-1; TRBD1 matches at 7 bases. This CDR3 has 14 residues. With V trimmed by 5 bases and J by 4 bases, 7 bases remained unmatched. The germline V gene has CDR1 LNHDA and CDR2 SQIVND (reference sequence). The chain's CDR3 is CASSHRGEGTEAFF. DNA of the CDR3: TGTGCCAGTAGTCACAGGGGCGAGGGCACTGAAGCTTTCTTT.